A selection of T cell receptor beta chains follows, all from one sample in a study of T cells after yellow fever vaccination. TCRdb re-analysed the 5' RACE reads in MiXCR, keeping a single row per CDR3 protein. There are about 58,000 distinct CDR3 sequences in the sample; about 5.6% occur only once, and around a third lies in the top ten. The sample was PBMCs, either bulk or a sorted T-cell subset (CD4+, CD8+, memory, or dextramer-sorted; not recorded which), taken on the day of the yellow fever booster vaccination. Receptor source: a man between 18 and 29 years old who received the YFV17D yellow fever vaccine. Both conserved end residues are part of each CDR3. The order of the fields is V gene, J gene, D gene, clone size, CDR3 protein, CDR3 DNA. The D gene is left open where the match is weak. Expanded clones are given a class, and other clones once, few, many or no size at all.

>TRBV28|TRBJ2-1|.|.
CASTPGLFNEQFF
TGTGCCAGCACCCCGGGACTGTTCAATGAGCAGTTCTTC
>TRBV29-1|TRBJ2-3|.|many
CSVEDARPTSTDTQYF
TGCAGCGTTGAAGACGCCAGACCTACTAGCACAGATACGCAGTATTTT
>TRBV7-9|TRBJ2-7|.|many
CASSLTFNSNEQYF
TGTGCCAGCAGCTTAACATTTAACAGCAACGAGCAGTACTTC
>TRBV9|TRBJ2-3|.|.
CASSVGARGAHGDTQYF
TGTGCCAGCAGCGTAGGGGCCAGGGGCGCCCACGGGGATACGCAGTATTTT
>TRBV5-1|TRBJ2-3|.|.
CASSLGATDTDTQYF
TGCGCCAGCAGCTTGGGGGCGACAGACACAGATACGCAGTATTTT
>TRBV12-3/TRBV12-4|TRBJ1-1|.|few
CASSSTWVNTEAFF
TGTGCCAGCAGTTCGACCTGGGTGAACACTGAAGCTTTCTTT
>TRBV18|TRBJ2-6|.|few
CASTELVHGANVLTF
TGTGCCAGCACCGAACTAGTTCACGGGGCCAACGTCCTGACTTTC
>TRBV5-6|TRBJ1-1|.|hyperexpanded
CASSLEGYGTPAEAFF
TGTGCCAGCAGCTTGGAAGGGTACGGGACGCCGGCTGAAGCTTTCTTT
>TRBV12-3/TRBV12-4|TRBJ1-1|.|many
CASSFSGTEAFF
TGTGCCAGCAGTTTTTCTGGGACTGAAGCTTTCTTT
>TRBV7-2|TRBJ1-6|.|many
CASSLSRSYNSPLHF
TGTGCCAGCAGCTTATCGCGCTCCTATAATTCACCCCTCCACTTT
>TRBV6-6|TRBJ1-5|TRBD1|many
CASSPGGWGNQPQHF
TGTGCCAGCAGTCCAGGGGGCTGGGGCAATCAGCCCCAGCATTTT
>TRBV27|TRBJ2-5|.|many
CASSSTGISSGETQYF
TGTGCCAGCAGTTCAACCGGGATCTCATCGGGGGAGACCCAGTACTTC
>TRBV18|TRBJ1-6|TRBD1|.
CASSPWDREGSKAPLHF
TGTGCCAGCTCACCTTGGGACAGGGAAGGTTCCAAGGCACCCCTCCACTTT
>TRBV29-1|TRBJ1-1|.|many
CSVERQPMNTEAFF
TGCAGCGTTGAAAGACAGCCCATGAACACTGAAGCTTTCTTT
>TRBV11-2|TRBJ2-7|.|few
CASSWEGPRYEQYF
TGTGCCAGCAGCTGGGAAGGGCCGCGCTACGAGCAGTACTTC
>TRBV5-5|TRBJ2-7|.|many
CASSLVWDNSYEQYF
TGTGCCAGCAGCTTAGTGTGGGACAACTCCTACGAGCAGTACTTC
>TRBV7-9|TRBJ2-5|TRBD2|.
CASSPSGTRLQETQYF
TGTGCCAGCAGCCCCTCCGGGACTAGGCTGCAAGAGACCCAGTACTTC
>TRBV25-1|TRBJ2-7|TRBD1|few
CASRKGTGVGEQYF
TGTGCCAGCAGGAAGGGGACAGGGGTGGGCGAGCAGTACTTC
>TRBV15|TRBJ2-3|.|many
CATSRDPYTDTQYF
TGTGCCACCAGCAGAGATCCTTACACAGATACGCAGTATTTT
>TRBV11-2|TRBJ2-4|TRBD2|few
CASAHGGGVWYF
TGTGCCAGCGCCCATGGCGGGGGGGTATGGTACTTC
>TRBV28|TRBJ1-1|.|many
CASSLTGSGAFF
TGTGCCAGCAGTTTAACCGGGAGTGGGGCTTTCTTT
>TRBV7-9|TRBJ1-5|.|.
CASSSDYGNQPQHF
TGTGCCAGCAGCTCGGACTACGGCAATCAGCCCCAGCATTTT
>TRBV5-1|TRBJ2-5|.|many
CASSLGSGETQYF
TGCGCCAGCAGCTTGGGGTCAGGGGAGACCCAGTACTTC
>TRBV18|TRBJ2-1|.|few
CASSPSASSSYNEQFF
TGTGCCAGCTCACCGAGTGCTTCCTCCTCCTACAATGAGCAGTTCTTC
>TRBV27|TRBJ1-3|TRBD1|few
CASSFTGQGDTIYF
TGTGCCAGCAGTTTTACGGGACAGGGAGACACCATATATTTT
>TRBV5-1|TRBJ1-2|.|.
CASSQDKVGYTF
TGCGCCAGCAGCCAGGACAAGGTTGGCTACACCTTC
>TRBV19|TRBJ2-3|TRBD1|.
CASTREGTGQTDTQYF
TGTGCCAGTACCCGAGAGGGGACAGGGCAGACAGATACGCAGTATTTT
>TRBV7-8|TRBJ1-1|TRBD1|.
CASSTGDTEAFF
TGTGCCAGCTCCACAGGGGACACTGAAGCTTTCTTT
>TRBV27|TRBJ2-6|TRBD2|many
CASSLREVGPGANVLTF
TGTGCCAGCAGTTTACGGGAGGTAGGGCCAGGGGCCAACGTCCTGACTTTC
>TRBV30|TRBJ1-6|.|many
CAWSVMLEDSPLHF
TGTGCCTGGAGTGTTATGCTGGAGGATTCACCCCTCCACTTT
>TRBV7-2|TRBJ1-3|.|.
CASSLGSGSGNTIYF
TGTGCCAGCAGCTTAGGATCAGGGTCCGGAAACACCATATATTTT
>TRBV7-2|TRBJ1-1|TRBD1|few
CASSSDRYTEAFF
TGTGCCAGCAGCTCGGACAGGTACACTGAAGCTTTCTTT
>TRBV20-1|TRBJ2-1|.|few
CSARSPESNEQFF
TGCAGTGCTAGATCCCCAGAGAGCAATGAGCAGTTCTTC
>TRBV18|TRBJ1-3|.|.
CASSLNYPSGNTIYF
TGTGCCAGCTCTCTCAATTACCCTTCTGGAAACACCATATATTTT
>TRBV7-9|TRBJ2-1|TRBD1|many
CASSSYQGAFSYNEQFF
TGTGCCAGCAGCTCTTATCAGGGGGCCTTCTCCTACAATGAGCAGTTCTTC
>TRBV7-8|TRBJ2-5|TRBD1|many
CASSSQGFRETQYF
TGTGCCAGCAGCTCACAGGGGTTTAGAGAGACCCAGTACTTC